This T cell receptor beta chain was profiled in a study of blood T cell repertoires in COVID-19. This clone occurred once. Original data processing: Amplification of reference gene primers was used by the study to estimate nucleated cell counts. TCRdb's copy holds only in-frame clones and misses some; the assay was immunoSEQ multiplex PCR. V, J and clone size are taken as reported in that table, and D and trimming were inferred from the DNA itself. The repertoire consists of about 68,000 clones, with 88% occurring once and the leading ten covering about 2.1%. The CDR3 totals 15 residues. The germline V gene encodes CDR1 LGHDT and CDR2 YNNKEL (reference sequence). V was trimmed by 1 base and J by 1 base, leaving 7 bases between them.

The sequence was obtained from a human donor in a cohort sampled during active COVID-19. V gene TRBV3-1 (or the pseudogene TRBV3-2) combines with J gene TRBJ2-2; D is ambiguous. The specimen was peripheral blood. CDR3 in DNA: TGTGCCAGCAGCCAAGGTCTTTTGAACACCGGGGAGCTGTTTTTT. This gives the protein CASSQGLLNTGELFF.